This TCR beta chain was recovered during a study of persistence of HIV-infected CD4 T cells. Stimulation used about 9.5 ug/mL lysate from CMV-infected fibroblasts. CD40L/CD69 double-negative CD45RO-high memory CD4+ T cells were collected. The immunoSEQ assay was version 4, run in survey mode. Some clones are missing from TCRdb's copy, which holds only in-frame ones; the method was immunoSEQ multiplex PCR. In the table there are some 30,000 clones, roughly 87% of which are singletons. Study observations and caveats: TCR analyses could not target the rare provirus-carrying CMV-responding cells. TCR oligoclonality correlated with proviral oligoclonality in the same sorted populations.

For this clone: What it recognizes is unknown.

Per germline, CDR1 SQVTM and CDR2 ANQGSEA. CDR3 size: 12 residues. Deletions cut 1 base from V and 8 bases from J, with 11 bases between. The specimen comprised CD4+ T cells sorted from PBMCs after approximately 18-hour stimulation, sampled from a patient who received antiretroviral therapy. This TCR was sampled from an adult woman with HIV who was CMV-seropositive. J is TRBJ1-2 and V is TRBV29-1; D call uncertain. The CDR3 DNA reads TGCAGCGTTGAAGTACCCGGGGAAGGCTACACCTTC. Amino acids: CSVEVPGEGYTF.